Listed here is a single T cell receptor beta chain. Antigen unknown. This CDR3 is built from 17 residues. Germline V CDR1 and CDR2: MNHEY, SVGAGI. With 4 bases removed from V and 7 bases from J, the gap between germline ends came to 22 bases. Not a single patient had been given any form of treatment at any point before undergoing thyroid surgery. These data are taken from a study of metastatic and nonmetastatic thyroid tumors. Overall study: The comparison covered peripheral blood and tumor or nodule tissue in malignant and benign thyroid patients.

Authors' processing steps: Variation in CDR3 across clinicopathological groups served as the basis for constructing a distant-metastasis classifier in papillary thyroid cancer. TCRdb reanalyzed the PCR reads via MiXCR. The V and J calls follow TCRdb's processing rather than the paper's. Here the sample spans fewer than 40,000 clones, about 33% being singletons. Findings of the study overall: Within blood and tumor, benign nodules reportedly had significantly lower TCR beta diversity than malignant thyroid tumors did.

This clonotype was sampled from a female donor with papillary thyroid cancer or a benign thyroid nodule (not recorded which). Some clones in this sample may be carry-over from other donors' samples. The source material was tumor tissue. The chain combines TRBV6-5 with TRBJ2-2; D might be TRBD2 (6 bases). The CDR3 region has the DNA TGTGCCAGCAGTTTCAAGGGACCGGGGAGGTGGGTCGGGGAGCTGTTTTTT. This sequence encodes CASSFKGPGRWVGELFF.